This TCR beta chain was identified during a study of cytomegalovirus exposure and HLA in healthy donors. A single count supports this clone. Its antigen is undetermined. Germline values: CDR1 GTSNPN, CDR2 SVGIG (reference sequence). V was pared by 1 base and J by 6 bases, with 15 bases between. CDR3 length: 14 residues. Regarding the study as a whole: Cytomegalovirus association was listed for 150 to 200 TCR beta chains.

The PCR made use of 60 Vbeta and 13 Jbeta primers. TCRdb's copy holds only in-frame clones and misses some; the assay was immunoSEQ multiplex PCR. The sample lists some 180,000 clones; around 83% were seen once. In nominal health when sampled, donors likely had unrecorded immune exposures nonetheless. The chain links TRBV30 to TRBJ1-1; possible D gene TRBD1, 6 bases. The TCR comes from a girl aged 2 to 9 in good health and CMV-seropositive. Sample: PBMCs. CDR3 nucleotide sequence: TGTGCCTGGAGTGAAAAGGGGGTACGCTCTGAAGCTTTCTTT. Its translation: CAWSEKGVRSEAFF.